Listed below are T cell receptor beta chains from one sample, sequenced in a study of blood T cell repertoires in COVID-19. Only in-frame clones appear in the TCRdb table, and some are missing; sequencing was by immunoSEQ multiplex PCR. The profile shows around 190,000 clones, roughly 76% of them singletons. The sequenced sample was peripheral blood. The receptors stem from a woman aged 40 to 50 with COVID-19, enrolled during active disease. Each CDR3 is given with its conserved first and last residue. Fields, in order: clone size, V gene, J gene, D gene, CDR3 protein, CDR3 DNA. A D gene is named only where the DNA matches it firmly. The size field is filled for only some rows; it gives once, few, many or a size class.

few	TRBV3-1/TRBV3-2	TRBJ2-2	TRBD2	CASSTAGLATGELFF	TGTGCCAGCAGCACAGCGGGGTTGGCCACCGGGGAGCTGTTTTTT
.	TRBV6-6	TRBJ1-2	.	CASTKTAAYGFTF	TGTGCCAGCACTAAGACGGCGGCTTATGGCTTCACCTTC
.	TRBV7-6	TRBJ2-5	.	CASSSDTAGIGETQYF	TGTGCCAGCAGCTCCGATACTGCAGGGATTGGAGAGACCCAGTACTTC
.	TRBV14	TRBJ2-1	TRBD2	CASSPRPGTKNNEQFF	TGTGCCAGCAGCCCCAGGCCCGGGACTAAGAACAATGAGCAGTTCTTC
.	TRBV6-5	TRBJ1-1	TRBD1	CASKKGQGSTEAFF	TGTGCCAGCAAAAAAGGACAGGGCAGCACTGAAGCTTTCTTT
once	TRBV6-5	TRBJ2-5	TRBD2	CASRGTRGQSAQYF	TGTGCCAGCAGGGGGACTAGGGGACAATCGGCCCAGTACTTC
few	TRBV4-1	TRBJ1-5	TRBD1	CASSQAPGQSNQPQHF	TGCGCCAGCAGCCAGGCCCCGGGACAGAGCAATCAGCCCCAGCATTTT
.	TRBV4-1	TRBJ1-4	TRBD1	CASSQDGTGLNEKLFF	TGCGCCAGCAGCCAAGACGGGACAGGGCTTAATGAAAAACTGTTTTTT
.	TRBV20-1	TRBJ1-5	.	CSASPPGGVYQPQHF	TGCAGTGCTAGTCCACCGGGAGGGGTTTATCAGCCCCAGCATTTT
.	TRBV3-1/TRBV3-2	TRBJ1-1	.	CASSHTGMNTEAFF	TGTGCCAGCAGCCATACAGGGATGAACACTGAAGCTTTCTTT
.	TRBV27	TRBJ2-6	.	CASSLSLVQSGANVLTF	TGTGCCAGCAGTTTATCCCTCGTACAATCTGGGGCCAACGTCCTGACTTTC
.	TRBV7-9	TRBJ2-1	TRBD2	CASSLVRGSAHNEQFF	TGTGCCAGCAGCTTAGTACGCGGGAGTGCCCACAATGAGCAGTTCTTC
.	TRBV7-9	TRBJ2-7	.	CASSYESYEQYF	TGTGCCAGCAGCTATGAGTCCTACGAGCAGTACTTC
.	TRBV7-9	TRBJ2-7	TRBD2	CASSQGLADYEQYF	TGTGCCAGCAGCCAAGGACTAGCGGACTACGAGCAGTACTTC
.	TRBV5-1	TRBJ1-1	.	CASSLVSRVMNTEAFF	TGCGCCAGCAGCTTGGTGTCTCGGGTAATGAACACTGAAGCTTTCTTT
few	TRBV7-9	TRBJ2-5	.	CASSDRTRGETQYF	TGTGCCAGCAGCGACCGCACAAGGGGGGAGACCCAGTACTTC
.	TRBV10-2	TRBJ2-2	TRBD2	CASSVAGGNTGELFF	TGCGCCAGCAGTGTAGCGGGGGGGAACACCGGGGAGCTGTTTTTT
once	TRBV6-6	TRBJ2-1	.	CASSLPTSNEQFF	TGTGCCAGCAGTCTGCCGACTAGCAATGAGCAGTTCTTC
.	TRBV7-8	TRBJ2-7	TRBD2	CASSPKREDNEQYF	TGTGCCAGCAGCCCGAAGCGGGAGGATAACGAGCAGTACTTC
.	TRBV19	TRBJ2-1	.	CASSIDLNNEQFF	TGTGCCAGTAGTATAGACCTAAACAATGAGCAGTTCTTC
.	TRBV29-1	TRBJ2-5	TRBD2	CSVSGRKETQYF	TGCAGCGTAAGCGGGAGAAAAGAGACCCAGTACTTC
.	TRBV6-1	TRBJ1-1	TRBD1	CASSDQPGQSSKAFF	TGTGCCAGCAGTGATCAGCCGGGACAGAGTTCTAAAGCTTTCTTT
.	TRBV7-2	TRBJ2-3	.	CASSGAWGLDTQYF	TGTGCCAGCAGCGGAGCGTGGGGCTTAGATACGCAGTATTTT